The 23 T cell receptor beta chains reported below all come from one sample, sequenced in a study of cytomegalovirus exposure and HLA in healthy donors. This PCR relied on a set of 60 Vbeta primers and 13 Jbeta primers. Profiling relied on immunoSEQ multiplex PCR, and the TCRdb table lists in-frame clones only, not all of them. This table has 100,000 to 150,000 clones, around 78% appearing once. Sequences were obtained from PBMCs. All receptors derive from a woman aged 45-59 years in good health and CMV-seronegative.

This chain links TRBV6-5 with TRBJ1-5; D remains unclear. CDR3 size: 11 residues. V lost 5 bases, J lost 9 bases, and 8 bases lay in between. The germline gives CDR1 MNHEY, CDR2 SVGAGI. In nucleotides, the CDR3 is TGTGCCAGCAGTCCGACTTTGCCCCAGCATTTT. The encoded protein is CASSPTLPQHF.

A few counts support this clone. This chain connects TRBV5-1 to TRBJ2-3, with 9 positions matching TRBD2. The V and J ends lost 7 bases and 5 bases, in that order; junction bases with no gene match: 8. The CDR3 covers 14 residues. Germline V CDR1 and CDR2: SGHRS, YFSETQ. This CDR3 reads CASFLAGVRDTQYF. The CDR3 DNA follows: TGCGCCAGCTTCTTAGCGGGAGTACGAGATACGCAGTATTTT.

V usage is TRBV18 and J usage is TRBJ1-4, with TRBD1 as a possible D gene (5 bases). The CDR3 spans 17 residues. Trimming took 3 bases from V and 8 from J, leaving 22 bases between them. Per the germline V gene, CDR1 is KGHSH and CDR2 is LQKENI. CDR3 sequence (DNA): TGTGCCAGCTCACCCCTTTCAACCGGGACTGGGACGGAAAAACTGTTTTTT. It encodes CASSPLSTGTGTEKLFF.

This sequence joins TRBV4-1 and TRBJ2-1, with 9 nucleotides matching TRBD1. CDR3 length: 16 residues. Trimming cost V 2 bases and J 6 bases; bases outside gene matches: 8. Per the germline V gene, CDR1 is MGHRA and CDR2 is YSYEKL. CDR3 residues: CASSQPLGTGLNEQFF. As DNA, the CDR3 is TGCGCCAGCAGCCAACCCCTAGGGACAGGGCTCAATGAGCAGTTCTTC.

The gene calls are TRBV5-4 and TRBJ2-3; TRBD1 aligns across 8 bases. CDR1 is SGHNT, CDR2 YYREEE, per germline (reference sequence). V shed 4 bases and J 0 bases; nucleotides not matched to a gene: 10. The CDR3 runs 17 residues. The CDR3 protein is CASSRGPGQGSTDTQYF. The CDR3 bases are TGTGCCAGCAGCCGGGGTCCCGGACAGGGAAGCACAGATACGCAGTATTTT.

The genes are TRBV7-9 and TRBJ1-5; no clear D gene. The V and J ends lost 5 bases and 6 bases respectively, with 17 bases between them. The CDR3 consists of 15 residues. Germline V gives CDR1 SEHNR, CDR2 FQNEAQ (reference sequence). CDR3 loop: CASSHDQEFVQPQHF. DNA for the CDR3: TGTGCCAGCAGCCACGACCAGGAATTCGTTCAGCCCCAGCATTTT.

This clone was seen only once. V usage is TRBV5-1 and J usage is TRBJ2-1; 9 bases align to TRBD1. This CDR3 is 14 amino acids long. The germline CDR1 and CDR2 sequences are SGHRS and YFSETQ. Unmatched junction bases numbered 5, after V lost 2 bases and J lost 8 bases. The CDR3 DNA is TGCGCCAGCAGCTTCGGGACAGGGTCGGATGAGCAGTTCTTC. Translated: CASSFGTGSDEQFF.

V usage is TRBV25-1 and J usage is TRBJ2-2; no clear D gene. V lost 2 bases and J lost 5, with 12 bases in between. The CDR3 contains 15 residues. Germline CDR1 and CDR2: MGHDK and SYGVNS. CDR3 sequence (DNA): TGTGCCAGCAGTGAAGGTGGCCCGAGGACCGGGGAGCTGTTTTTT. This encodes CASSEGGPRTGELFF.

This clone was detected once. This chain uses TRBV7-2 with TRBJ1-4; no reliable D call. The CDR3 spans 15 residues. Trimming took off 6 bases at V and 5 bases at J, with 16 bases between the two ends. Germline lookup yields CDR1 SGHTA and CDR2 FQGNSA. The CDR3 DNA is TGTGCCAGCAGTCCTACAGTGTCTCGAAATGAAAAACTGTTTTTT. Residues: CASSPTVSRNEKLFF.

The chain carries TRBV6-5 and TRBJ2-7, with D possibly being TRBD1 (5 bases). Germline V gene lookup returns CDR1 MNHEY and CDR2 SVGAGI. This CDR3 has 15 amino acids. V lost 2 bases and J 0 bases, leaving 11 bases between the germline ends. Here the CDR3 reads CASSYAGDSSYEQYF. As DNA, the CDR3 is TGTGCCAGCAGTTACGCCGGAGACAGCTCCTACGAGCAGTACTTC.

V gene TRBV7-9 combines with J gene TRBJ2-7; TRBD1 might be the D (7 bases). Germline V CDR1 and CDR2: SEHNR, FQNEAQ (reference sequence). The CDR3 is made up of 15 amino acids. V dropped 5 bases and J dropped 4 bases, with 18 bases sitting between them. CDR3 sequence: CASSRPEGGQYEQYF. The DNA for the CDR3 is TGTGCCAGCAGCCGACCGGAGGGGGGACAGTACGAGCAGTACTTC.

The gene calls are TRBV7-2 and TRBJ2-7; perhaps TRBD1 as D (6 bases). Trimming stripped 5 bases from V and 4 bases from J, with 15 bases between. In germline, CDR1 is SGHTA, CDR2 FQGNSA. The CDR3 covers 14 residues. DNA of the CDR3: TGTGCCAGCAGCATATCCTGGGGGCAGTACGAGCAGTACGTC. Protein product: CASSISWGQYEQYV.

This clone was observed once. The rearrangement uses TRBV28 and TRBJ2-6; D call uncertain. Germline V CDR1 and CDR2: MDHEN, SYDVKM. Trimming removed 7 bases from V and 4 bases from J, with 14 bases in between. The CDR3 contains 15 residues. The DNA of the CDR3 is TGTGCCAGCACCCAAATCGGTACCGGGGCCAACGTCCTGACTTTC. Its translation is CASTQIGTGANVLTF.

The chain couples TRBV6-5 to TRBJ1-4; D may be TRBD1 (6 bases). This CDR3 has 16 amino acids. From germline, CDR1 is MNHEY and CDR2 SVGAGI. V lost 2 bases to trimming and J lost 5 bases, with 15 bases between them. CDR3 DNA sequence: TGTGCCAGCAGTTACGTTCAGACAGGTTCAAATGAAAAACTGTTTTTT. Its protein is CASSYVQTGSNEKLFF.

This clone came up a few times. The chain links TRBV27 to TRBJ2-7; D perhaps matches TRBD1 (6 bases). This CDR3 has 14 residues. Germline V gives CDR1 MNHEY, CDR2 SMNVEV (reference sequence). V lost 6 bases, J lost 2 bases, and 14 bases lay in between. CDR3 in DNA: TGTGCCAGCAGCTACAAACAGGGCACCTACGAGCAGTACTTC. Its translation: CASSYKQGTYEQYF.

In nucleotides, the CDR3 is TGTGCCAGTAGTAAGGGGGACGAACGCAATCAGCCCCAGCATTTT. Translation gives CASSKGDERNQPQHF. V usage is TRBV19 and J usage is TRBJ1-5; D possibly corresponds to TRBD1 (6 bases). The V and J ends lost 4 bases and 2 bases respectively, with 12 bases between them. This CDR3 contains 15 residues. Per germline, CDR1 LNHDA and CDR2 SQIVND (reference sequence). Combining the CDR3 with reference TRBV19 and TRBJ1-5 gives the whole variable domain DGGITQSPKYLFRKEGQNVTLSCEQNLNHDAMYWYRQDPGQGLRLIYYSQIVNDFQKGDIAEGYSVSREKKESFPLTVTSAQKNPTAFYLCASSKGDERNQPQHFGDGTRLSIL.

The rearrangement links TRBV28 to TRBJ2-7, with 7 bases identical to TRBD1. This CDR3 has 15 residues. V gave up 5 bases and J gave up 3 bases; unmatched junction bases: 10. Germline V gives CDR1 MDHEN, CDR2 SYDVKM. Here the CDR3 DNA reads TGTGCCAGCAGTCCCCCGACAGGGTCCCGCTACGAGCAGTACTTC. It yields the protein CASSPPTGSRYEQYF. Full variable domain (remainder filled in from reference TRBV28 and TRBJ2-7): DVKVTQSSRYLVKRTGEKVFLECVQDMDHENMFWYRQDPGLGLRLIYFSYDVKMKEKGDIPEGYSVSREKKERFSLILESASTNQTSMYLCASSPPTGSRYEQYFGPGTRLTVT.

The V gene is TRBV6-5, the J gene TRBJ2-5; 9 nucleotides line up with TRBD1. Trimming took 5 bases from V and 6 from J; bases not matched to a gene: 7. CDR1 is MNHEY and CDR2 is SVGAGI in the germline V gene. CDR3 size: 14 residues. The CDR3 DNA follows: TGTGCCAGCAGTAAAGGGACAGGGCCGAAGACCCAGTACTTC. This encodes CASSKGTGPKTQYF.

This sequence joins TRBV18 and TRBJ1-1; 8 nucleotides line up with TRBD1. The CDR3 sequence is 12 residues long. After removal of 2 bases from V and 12 bases from J, the junction contained 5 bases not matched to a gene. Germline assignment: CDR1 KGHSH and CDR2 LQKENI. CDR3 residues: CASSPRDRGTFF. Written as DNA, the CDR3 is TGTGCCAGCTCACCAAGAGACAGGGGAACTTTCTTT.

This chain joins TRBV11-1 and TRBJ1-2; 8 bases match TRBD1. The V and J ends lost 5 bases and 7 bases, in that order; junction bases with no gene match: 9. The CDR3 consists of 14 residues. Germline-derived CDR1 and CDR2 are SGHAT and FQDESV (reference sequence). The CDR3 loop is CASSSGQGARGYTF. In DNA form, the CDR3 reads TGTGCCAGCAGCAGTGGGCAGGGGGCTCGTGGCTACACCTTC.

This clone was seen a few times. J is TRBJ1-2 and V is TRBV4-2, with TRBD1 as a possible D gene (5 bases). Germline-derived CDR1 and CDR2 are LGHNA and YNFKEQ. The CDR3 is 14 amino acids. The V gene lost 2 bases and the J gene lost 8 bases, with 15 bases spanning the gap. The CDR3 region has the DNA TGTGCCAGCAGCCAACTAGGAGGGGTGGCCGGCTACACCTTC. Protein: CASSQLGGVAGYTF.

The sample holds one count of this clone. The V and J genes are TRBV5-1 and TRBJ1-4; TRBD1 agrees at 7 bases. Trimming took 0 bases from V and 1 from J; bases not matched to a gene: 3. The CDR3 spans 16 residues. Germline V gives CDR1 SGHRS, CDR2 YFSETQ. CDR3 protein: CASSLGQGETNEKLFF. DNA for the CDR3: TGCGCCAGCAGCTTGGGACAGGGAGAAACTAATGAAAAACTGTTTTTT. The entire variable domain, with the rest obtained from reference TRBV5-1 and TRBJ1-4, is as follows: KAGVTQTPRYLIKTRGQQVTLSCSPISGHRSVSWYQQTPGQGLQFLFEYFSETQRNKGNFPGRFSGRQFSNSRSEMNVSTLELGDSALYLCASSLGQGETNEKLFFGSGTQLSVL.

The chain is built from TRBV19 and TRBJ2-7; possible D gene TRBD1, 6 bases. V was trimmed by 5 bases and J by 3 bases, leaving 8 bases between them. Looked up from germline, CDR1 is LNHDA and CDR2 is SQIVND (reference sequence). CDR3 size: 12 residues. DNA for the CDR3: TGTGCCAGTAGTGGGGACATCTACGAGCAGTACTTC. This codes for CASSGDIYEQYF.